This T cell receptor beta chain emerged from a study of OX40 agonist ivuxolimab in advanced cancers. V lost 2 bases to trimming and J lost 4 bases, with 13 bases between them. This CDR3 region has 15 residues. Germline CDR1 and CDR2: SNHLY and FYNNEI. Assay: immunoSEQ multiplex PCR; the TCRdb copy retains only in-frame clones and omits some. This repertoire shows around 100,000 clones, around 90% found once; its top ten account for 0.31%. This clonotype was obtained from an adult with an advanced solid tumor such as melanoma, head and neck, liver or kidney cancer. The material was CD4+ or CD8+ T cells sorted from blood, obtained in a trial of the OX40 agonist ivuxolimab. This rearrangement joins TRBV2 to TRBJ2-3; D ambiguous. The CDR3 loop reads CASSEHWNNPDTQYF. The DNA for the CDR3 is TGTGCCAGCAGTGAACATTGGAATAACCCAGATACGCAGTATTTT.